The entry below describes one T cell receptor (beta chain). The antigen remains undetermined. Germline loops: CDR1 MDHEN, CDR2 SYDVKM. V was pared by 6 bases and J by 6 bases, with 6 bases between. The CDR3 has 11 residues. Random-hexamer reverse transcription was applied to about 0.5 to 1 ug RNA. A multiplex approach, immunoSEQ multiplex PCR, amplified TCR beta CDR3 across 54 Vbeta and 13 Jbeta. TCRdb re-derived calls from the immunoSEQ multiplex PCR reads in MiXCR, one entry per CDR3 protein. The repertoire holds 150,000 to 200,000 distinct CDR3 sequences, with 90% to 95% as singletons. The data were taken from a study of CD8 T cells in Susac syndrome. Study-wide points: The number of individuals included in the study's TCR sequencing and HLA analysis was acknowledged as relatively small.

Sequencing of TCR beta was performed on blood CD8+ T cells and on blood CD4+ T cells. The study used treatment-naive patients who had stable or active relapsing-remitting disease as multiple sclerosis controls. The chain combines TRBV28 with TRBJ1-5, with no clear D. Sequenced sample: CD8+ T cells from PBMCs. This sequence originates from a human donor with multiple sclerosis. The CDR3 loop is CASRSSQPQHF. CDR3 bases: TGTGCCAGCAGAAGTAGTCAGCCCCAGCATTTT. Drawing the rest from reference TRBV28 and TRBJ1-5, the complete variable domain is DVKVTQSSRYLVKRTGEKVFLECVQDMDHENMFWYRQDPGLGLRLIYFSYDVKMKEKGDIPEGYSVSREKKERFSLILESASTNQTSMYLCASRSSQPQHFGDGTRLSIL.